The source of this T cell receptor (beta chain) is a study of blood T cell repertoires in COVID-19. Study-wide background: Specimens from acute and convalescent COVID-19 originated in the United States, Italy and Spain.

Method: immunoSEQ multiplex PCR; TCRdb's copy keeps in-frame clones and lacks some. The profile shows about 180,000 clones, 89% of them singletons. This CDR3 contains 13 residues. Germline CDR1 is SGHNT and CDR2 is YENEEA. V was cut by 3 bases and J by 4 bases, with 9 bases left in between. This TCR came from a man aged 18 to 29 who had recovered from COVID-19. The sequenced material came from peripheral blood. The chain is built from TRBV11-3 and TRBJ2-5, with D perhaps matching TRBD1 (5 bases). CDR3 region: CASSFQGGETQYF. In DNA, the CDR3 is TGTGCCAGCAGCTTCCAGGGTGGAGAGACCCAGTACTTC.